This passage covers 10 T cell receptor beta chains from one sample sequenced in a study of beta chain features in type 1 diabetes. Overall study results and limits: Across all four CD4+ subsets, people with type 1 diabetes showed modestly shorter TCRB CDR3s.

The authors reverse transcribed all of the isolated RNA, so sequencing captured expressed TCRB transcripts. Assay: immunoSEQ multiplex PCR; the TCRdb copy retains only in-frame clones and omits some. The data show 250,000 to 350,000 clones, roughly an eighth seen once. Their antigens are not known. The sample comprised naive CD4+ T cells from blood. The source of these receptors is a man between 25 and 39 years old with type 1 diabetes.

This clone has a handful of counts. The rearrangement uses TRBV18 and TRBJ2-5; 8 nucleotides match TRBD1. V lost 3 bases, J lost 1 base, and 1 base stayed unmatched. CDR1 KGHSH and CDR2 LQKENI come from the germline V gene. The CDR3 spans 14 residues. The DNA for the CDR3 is TGTGCCAGCTCACCGGACAGGGCCCAAGAGACCCAGTACTTC. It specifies CASSPDRAQETQYF. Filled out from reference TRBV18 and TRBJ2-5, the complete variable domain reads NAGVMQNPRHLVRRRGQEARLRCSPMKGHSHVYWYRQLPEEGLKFMVYLQKENIIDESGMPKERFSAEFPKEGPSILRIQQVVRGDSAAYFCASSPDRAQETQYFGPGTRLLVL.

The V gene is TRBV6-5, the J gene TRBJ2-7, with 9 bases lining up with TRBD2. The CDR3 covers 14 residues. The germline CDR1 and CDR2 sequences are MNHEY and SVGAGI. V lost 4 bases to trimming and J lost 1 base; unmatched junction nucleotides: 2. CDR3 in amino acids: CASSLSGRSYEQYF. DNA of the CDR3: TGTGCCAGCAGTTTAAGCGGGAGGTCCTACGAGCAGTACTTC.

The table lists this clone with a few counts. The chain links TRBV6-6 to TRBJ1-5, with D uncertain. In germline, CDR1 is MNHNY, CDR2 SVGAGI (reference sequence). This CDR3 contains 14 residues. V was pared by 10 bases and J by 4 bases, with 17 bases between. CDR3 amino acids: CATKAGVQNQPQHF. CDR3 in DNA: TGTGCCACCAAGGCGGGAGTCCAAAATCAGCCCCAGCATTTT.

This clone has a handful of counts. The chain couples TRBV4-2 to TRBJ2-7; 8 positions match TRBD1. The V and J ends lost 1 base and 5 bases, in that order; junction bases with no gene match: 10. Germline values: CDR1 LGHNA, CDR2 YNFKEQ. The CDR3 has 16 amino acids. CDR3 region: CASSQAADRARHEQYF. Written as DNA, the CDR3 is TGTGCCAGCAGCCAAGCAGCGGACAGGGCCAGGCACGAGCAGTACTTC.

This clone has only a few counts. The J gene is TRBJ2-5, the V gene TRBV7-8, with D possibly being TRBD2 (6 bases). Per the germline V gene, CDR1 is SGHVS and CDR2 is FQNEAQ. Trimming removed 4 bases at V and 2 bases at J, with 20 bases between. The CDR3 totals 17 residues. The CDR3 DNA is TGTGCCAGCAGCTCGGGATTGACTAGTTTAGCTCAAGAGACCCAGTACTTC. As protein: CASSSGLTSLAQETQYF. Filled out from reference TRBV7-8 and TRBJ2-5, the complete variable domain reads GAGVSQSPRYKVAKRGQDVALRCDPISGHVSLFWYQQALGQGPEFLTYFQNEAQLDKSGLPSDRFFAERPEGSVSTLKIQRTQQEDSAVYLCASSSGLTSLAQETQYFGPGTRLLVL.

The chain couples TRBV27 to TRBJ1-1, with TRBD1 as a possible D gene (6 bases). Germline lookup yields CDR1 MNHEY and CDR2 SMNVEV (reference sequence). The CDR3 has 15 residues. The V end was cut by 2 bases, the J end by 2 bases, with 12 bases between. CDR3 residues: CASSLKPGANTEAFF. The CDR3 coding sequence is TGTGCCAGCAGTTTAAAACCAGGGGCTAACACTGAAGCTTTCTTT.

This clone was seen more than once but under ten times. The CDR3 nucleotides are TGTGCCAGCAGTCCGACTTCTTTCGAGGCCCAGTACTTC. Translation gives CASSPTSFEAQYF. J is TRBJ2-5 and V is TRBV6-6; no reliable D call. The CDR3 spans 13 residues. Trimming pared 5 bases from V and 9 bases from J, leaving 16 bases between. Germline assignment: CDR1 MNHNY and CDR2 SVGAGI (reference sequence).

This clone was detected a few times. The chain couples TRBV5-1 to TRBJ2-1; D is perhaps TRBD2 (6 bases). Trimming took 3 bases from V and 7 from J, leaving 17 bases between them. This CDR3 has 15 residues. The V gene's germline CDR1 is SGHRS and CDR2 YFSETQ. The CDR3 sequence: CASSWGTPLGNEQFF. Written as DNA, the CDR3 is TGCGCCAGCAGCTGGGGGACTCCTCTCGGAAATGAGCAGTTCTTC.

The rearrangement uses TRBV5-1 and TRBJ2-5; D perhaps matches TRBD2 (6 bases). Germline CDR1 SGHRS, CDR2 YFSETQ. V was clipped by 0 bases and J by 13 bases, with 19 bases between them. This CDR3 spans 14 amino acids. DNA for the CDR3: TGCGCCAGCAGCTTGGTTGGGACTGATCCCATTTCGTACTTC. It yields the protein CASSLVGTDPISYF.

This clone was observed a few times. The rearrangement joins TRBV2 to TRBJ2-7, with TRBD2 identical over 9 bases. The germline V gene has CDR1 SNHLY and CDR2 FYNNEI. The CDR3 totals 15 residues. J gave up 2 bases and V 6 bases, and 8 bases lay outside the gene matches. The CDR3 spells CASSPSSGRAYEQYF. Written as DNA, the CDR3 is TGTGCCAGCAGCCCCAGTAGCGGGAGAGCCTACGAGCAGTACTTC.